The rows below give T cell receptor beta chains drawn from one sample of a study of radiotherapy plus CTLA-4 blockade in lung cancer. Repertoires were generated with immunoSEQ multiplex PCR, while TCRdb's copy carries only in-frame clones and drops some. The top ten clones hold roughly 3.5% of a sample with roughly 100,000 clones, around 86% of them seen once. Sequences were derived from peripheral blood, sampled from a patient treated with radiotherapy plus ipilimumab. Every receptor here comes from a human donor with non-small cell lung cancer who had a partial response to radiotherapy plus ipilimumab. Both conserved end residues are part of each CDR3. D genes are given only for firm matches. Clone size is not always given. Where it is, it says once, few, many or a class for expanded clones.

CDR3aa	CDR3nt	d_gene	abundance	v_gene	j_gene
CASSLRQASNQPQHF	TGTGCCAGCAGTCTCCGACAGGCAAGCAATCAGCCCCAGCATTTT	-	-	TRBV28	TRBJ1-5
CAISSLGLATGSGEQYF	TGTGCCATCAGTTCCCTCGGGCTGGCTACTGGGAGTGGCGAGCAGTACTTC	-	-	TRBV10-3	TRBJ2-7
CASTPSGGGTGELFF	TGTGCCAGTACTCCTAGCGGGGGTGGCACCGGGGAGCTGTTTTTT	TRBD2	once	TRBV19	TRBJ2-2
CASSIVAGDSYEQYF	TGTGCCAGTAGTATAGTGGCGGGAGACTCCTACGAGCAGTACTTC	TRBD2	-	TRBV19	TRBJ2-7
CASSSGLAGWHNEQFF	TGTGCCAGCAGCTCGGGACTAGCGGGCTGGCACAATGAGCAGTTCTTC	TRBD2	-	TRBV5-6	TRBJ2-1
CASSPVRGTNTGELFF	TGTGCCAGCAGCCCTGTGCGGGGGACGAACACCGGGGAGCTGTTTTTT	TRBD2	-	TRBV7-9	TRBJ2-2
CASSLGGYRDRSKNEQFF	TGTGCCAGCAGCTTAGGGGGATACCGGGACAGATCGAAGAATGAGCAGTTCTTC	TRBD1	-	TRBV7-9	TRBJ2-1
CASSSTGKDTGELFF	TGTGCCAGCAGTTCGACAGGGAAGGACACCGGGGAGCTGTTTTTT	TRBD1	-	TRBV28	TRBJ2-2
CASRKQANDADTQYF	TGTGCCAGCAGGAAACAGGCCAACGACGCAGATACGCAGTATTTT	-	-	TRBV2	TRBJ2-3
CASRRTAGTGELFF	TGTGCCAGCAGAAGGACAGCTGGGACCGGGGAGCTGTTTTTT	-	-	TRBV2	TRBJ2-2
CASGETLRGQYF	TGTGCCAGTGGTGAAACCCTACGAGGGCAGTACTTC	-	few	TRBV27	TRBJ2-7
CASSPRTGVYGYTF	TGTGCCAGCAGCCCCCGTACGGGGGTCTATGGCTACACCTTC	-	-	TRBV28	TRBJ1-2
CASGGLAGEEQYF	TGTGCCAGCGGGGGACTAGCGGGAGAAGAGCAGTACTTC	TRBD2	-	TRBV7-9	TRBJ2-7
CASSIVANTEAFF	TGTGCCAGTAGTATTGTGGCAAACACTGAAGCTTTCTTT	-	-	TRBV19	TRBJ1-1
CASSPVGGQGGPQHF	TGTGCCAGCAGCCCCGTTGGGGGACAGGGCGGGCCCCAGCATTTT	TRBD1	-	TRBV2	TRBJ1-5
CASSGRVIEQYF	TGTGCCAGCAGTGGCCGGGTCATAGAGCAGTACTTC	-	-	TRBV28	TRBJ2-7
CASSLELADTDTQYF	TGTGCCAGCAGCTTGGAACTAGCGGACACAGATACGCAGTATTTT	TRBD2	-	TRBV5-4	TRBJ2-3
CAWSPGLAGSDTQYF	TGTGCCTGGAGTCCCGGACTAGCGGGGTCAGATACGCAGTATTTT	TRBD2	-	TRBV30	TRBJ2-3
CASSSGGKGETQYF	TGTGCCAGCAGCTCGGGAGGGAAGGGGGAGACCCAGTACTTC	TRBD2	-	TRBV28	TRBJ2-5
CATSRDDRGYEQYF	TGTGCCACCAGCAGAGATGACAGGGGCTACGAGCAGTACTTC	TRBD1	-	TRBV15	TRBJ2-7
CASSPGTGEAFF	TGTGCCAGCAGCCCTGGCACGGGTGAAGCTTTCTTT	-	-	TRBV7-6	TRBJ1-1
CAWSRGRDEQYF	TGTGCCTGGAGTAGGGGGCGAGACGAGCAGTACTTC	TRBD1	-	TRBV30	TRBJ2-7
CASSLGASGSGQETQYF	TGTGCCAGCAGTCTAGGGGCTAGCGGGAGTGGTCAAGAGACCCAGTACTTC	TRBD2	-	TRBV11-3	TRBJ2-5
CASSFPGARNEKLFF	TGTGCCAGCAGTTTCCCAGGGGCACGTAATGAAAAACTGTTTTTT	-	-	TRBV28	TRBJ1-4
CASSLGFGRESYEQYF	TGCGCCAGCAGCTTGGGGTTCGGGAGGGAGTCCTACGAGCAGTACTTC	TRBD2	-	TRBV5-1	TRBJ2-7
CASSYSGRATDTQYF	TGTGCCAGCAGTTATAGCGGGAGGGCCACAGATACGCAGTATTTT	TRBD2	-	TRBV7-9	TRBJ2-3
CASSRGTGGGQETQYF	TGTGCCAGCAGCAGAGGGACAGGGGGCGGACAAGAGACCCAGTACTTC	TRBD1	-	TRBV5-4	TRBJ2-5
CASSEGPRGPDTQYF	TGTGCCAGCAGCGAGGGCCCCAGGGGCCCAGATACGCAGTATTTT	-	-	TRBV9	TRBJ2-3
CASGRTSGSSYNEQFF	TGCGCCAGCGGGCGGACTAGCGGGAGCTCCTACAATGAGCAGTTCTTC	TRBD2	once	TRBV5-1	TRBJ2-1
CASTPNQYRLRQPQHF	TGTGCCAGCACCCCGAACCAATACAGGCTCCGTCAGCCCCAGCATTTT	-	-	TRBV11-2	TRBJ1-5
CASSPYLQSNQPQHF	TGTGCCAGCAGTCCTTACTTGCAAAGCAATCAGCCCCAGCATTTT	-	-	TRBV6-5	TRBJ1-5
CASSTIDRGRRDEQFF	TGTGCCAGTAGTACCATAGACAGGGGGCGCAGGGATGAGCAGTTCTTC	TRBD1	once	TRBV19	TRBJ2-1
CASSGPVETQYF	TGTGCCAGCTCAGGGCCAGTAGAGACCCAGTACTTC	-	-	TRBV18	TRBJ2-5
CASSGLAGGGELFF	TGTGCCAGCAGCGGACTAGCGGGAGGAGGGGAGCTGTTTTTT	TRBD2	once	TRBV9	TRBJ2-2
CASGPEGDGYTF	TGTGCTAGTGGCCCAGAGGGCGACGGCTACACCTTC	-	-	TRBV12-5	TRBJ1-2
CASSYSSGNTIYF	TGTGCCAGCAGTTACTCCTCTGGAAACACCATATATTTT	-	-	TRBV27	TRBJ1-3
CASSYSGFSYEQFF	TGTGCCAGCAGTTACTCGGGCTTCAGCTATGAGCAGTTCTTC	-	-	TRBV6-5	TRBJ2-1
CASSYGQMNTEAFF	TGTGCCAGCAGTTATGGACAGATGAACACTGAAGCTTTCTTT	-	once	TRBV6-5	TRBJ1-1
CASSAGTGSYEQYF	TGTGCCAGCAGCGCTGGGACAGGGTCCTACGAGCAGTACTTC	TRBD1	-	TRBV7-9	TRBJ2-7
CASFTRGSLNTEAFF	TGTGCCAGTTTCACCAGGGGCAGCCTGAACACTGAAGCTTTCTTT	-	-	TRBV2	TRBJ1-1
CASSSLAGAGETQYF	TGTGCCAGCAGCTCTTTAGCGGGAGCCGGGGAGACCCAGTACTTC	TRBD2	-	TRBV7-3	TRBJ2-5